This entry lists 25 T cell receptor beta chains sequenced from one sample in a study of blood T cell repertoires in COVID-19. Clones were sequenced by immunoSEQ multiplex PCR, and TCRdb holds only the in-frame ones, with some missing. Among 100,000 to 150,000 clones listed, roughly three quarters were seen once. The specimen sequenced was peripheral blood. All receptors derive from a human donor in a cohort sampled during active COVID-19.

The chain recombines TRBV15 with TRBJ2-7; tentatively, D is TRBD2 (5 bases). The V gene's germline CDR1 is LNHNV and CDR2 YYDKDF (reference sequence). This CDR3 region has 15 residues. V gave up 0 bases and J gave up 5 bases, with 14 bases separating them. CDR3 region: CATSRERGGEDEQYF. CDR3 bases: TGTGCCACCAGCAGAGAACGGGGTGGTGAGGACGAGCAGTACTTC.

The CDR3 reads CASSLSIAGWDTEAFF. The CDR3 nucleotides read TGTGCCAGCAGTTTATCGATTGCAGGGTGGGACACTGAAGCTTTCTTT. J is TRBJ1-1 and V is TRBV27, with D perhaps matching TRBD1 (5 bases). Trimming took 0 bases from V and 3 from J, leaving 14 bases between them. Germline values: CDR1 MNHEY, CDR2 SMNVEV (reference sequence). This CDR3 has 16 residues.

Here the CDR3 DNA reads TGTGCCAGCAGTGTAGACACAGGGGTCTACGAGCAGTACTTC. Translated: CASSVDTGVYEQYF. This chain links TRBV2 with TRBJ2-7; TRBD1 agrees at 7 bases. This CDR3 spans 14 amino acids. The germline gives CDR1 SNHLY, CDR2 FYNNEI. The trim removed 4 bases at V and 3 bases at J, leaving 6 bases unmatched.

V usage is TRBV29-1 and J usage is TRBJ2-7; 13 nucleotides match TRBD2. The CDR3 is made up of 15 amino acids. V lost 6 bases to trimming and J lost 4 bases; unmatched junction nucleotides: 9. Germline CDR1 is SQVTM and CDR2 is ANQGSEA. CDR3 nucleotides: TGCAGCGTGGTGCCAGGGACTAGCGGGACGTACGAGCAGTACTTC. It is translated as CSVVPGTSGTYEQYF.

V is TRBV6-4 and J is TRBJ1-2; 9 nucleotides match TRBD1. In germline, CDR1 is MRHNA, CDR2 SNTAGT. V was clipped by 6 bases and J by 3 bases; unmatched bases: 2. This CDR3 spans 13 amino acids. The CDR3 region has the DNA TGTGCCAGCAGCGGGGACAGGGACTATGGCTACACCTTC. Residues: CASSGDRDYGYTF.

The genes are TRBV19 and TRBJ2-7, with 8 nucleotides matching TRBD1. V lost 5 bases and J lost 3; bases outside the gene matches: 9. The CDR3 sequence is 15 residues long. Germline V gene data show CDR1 as LNHDA and CDR2 as SQIVND (reference sequence). The CDR3 region is CASSPQQGGDYEQYF. The CDR3 DNA follows: TGTGCCAGTAGTCCGCAACAGGGGGGAGACTACGAGCAGTACTTC. Full variable domain (outside the CDR3, taken from reference TRBV19 and TRBJ2-7): DGGITQSPKYLFRKEGQNVTLSCEQNLNHDAMYWYRQDPGQGLRLIYYSQIVNDFQKGDIAEGYSVSREKKESFPLTVTSAQKNPTAFYLCASSPQQGGDYEQYFGPGTRLTVT.

The chain uses TRBV28 and TRBJ1-5, with D perhaps matching TRBD1 (6 bases). The CDR3 is 15 residues long. V shed 7 bases and J shed 0 bases, with 13 bases lying between them. Germline lookup yields CDR1 MDHEN and CDR2 SYDVKM. This CDR3 is CASKTGMNSNQPQHF. The CDR3 coding sequence is TGTGCCAGCAAAACAGGGATGAATAGCAATCAGCCCCAGCATTTT.

This chain uses TRBV2 with TRBJ1-1; weak D call: TRBD1 (5 bases). The CDR3 has 17 residues. Germline-derived CDR1 and CDR2 are SNHLY and FYNNEI. Trimming left V 2 bases short and J 2 bases short, with 18 bases between. This chain's CDR3 is CASSEHRGRGLNTEAFF. CDR3 nucleotides: TGTGCCAGCAGTGAACATCGGGGGAGGGGATTAAACACTGAAGCTTTCTTT.

This sequence joins TRBV27 and TRBJ1-6; D gene unclear. Per germline, CDR1 MNHEY and CDR2 SMNVEV (reference sequence). Trimming took off 8 bases at V and 2 bases at J, with 13 bases between the two ends. The CDR3 contains 15 residues. The CDR3 DNA reads as TGTGCCAGCGCCTTGATGGCCACCTATAATTCACCCCTCCACTTT. Encoded protein: CASALMATYNSPLHF.

This clone was counted a few times. V gene TRBV12-5 combines with J gene TRBJ2-3; TRBD1 matches 7 bases. This CDR3 has 14 residues. The ends lost 5 bases at V and 4 bases at J; junction bases unmatched: 6. Germline V gene lookup returns CDR1 LGHNT and CDR2 FRNRAP. The CDR3 DNA sequence: TGTGCTAGTGGTATAAAAGGACAGGCAGATACGCAGTATTTT. Its translation: CASGIKGQADTQYF.

The J gene is TRBJ1-1, the V gene TRBV13; 10 nucleotides match TRBD1. This CDR3 has 14 residues. Unmatched junction bases numbered 5, after V lost 5 bases and J lost 5 bases. The germline CDR1 and CDR2 sequences are PRHDT and FYEKMQ (reference sequence). Here the CDR3 reads CASSPEDRGTEAFF. Here the CDR3 DNA reads TGTGCCAGCAGCCCGGAGGACAGGGGGACTGAAGCTTTCTTT.

The chain carries TRBV7-8 and TRBJ2-1, with 7 bases lining up with TRBD1. Germline V CDR1 and CDR2: SGHVS, FQNEAQ. The CDR3 extends over 16 amino acids. V lost 4 bases and J lost 4; bases outside the gene matches: 10. The CDR3, as DNA: TGTGCCAGCAGCTGGCTCCTGGCAGGGGGATACAATGAGCAGTTCTTC. It translates to CASSWLLAGGYNEQFF.

This clone was seen a handful of times. J is TRBJ1-6 and V is TRBV19; possible D gene TRBD1, 5 bases. Between the trimmed V and J ends, which lost 5 bases and 7 bases, there was a span of 9 bases. The germline V gene encodes CDR1 LNHDA and CDR2 SQIVND (reference sequence). The CDR3 is 13 amino acids. The CDR3 sequence is CASSSTENSPLHF. The CDR3 region has the DNA TGTGCCAGTAGTTCGACAGAGAATTCACCCCTCCACTTT.

V usage is TRBV10-1 and J usage is TRBJ2-5, with D tentatively TRBD1 (6 bases). The CDR3 extends over 14 amino acids. Trimming pared 2 bases from V and 1 base from J, leaving 8 bases between. Germline values: CDR1 WNHNN, CDR2 SYGVQD (reference sequence). CDR3 protein: CASSEDRTQETQYF. CDR3 nucleotides: TGCGCCAGCAGTGAGGACAGGACCCAAGAGACCCAGTACTTC.

On this clone itself: An end of the junction differs from the germline gene, which may be a read error. The V call is TRBV7-2, the J call TRBJ2-7, with D perhaps given as TRBD1 or TRBD2 (7 bases each). Germline-derived CDR1 and CDR2 are SGHTA and FQGNSA. The CDR3 totals 12 residues. The CDR3 coding sequence is TGTGTCAGCAGCGGGGACAGAGGACGGAAGTACTTC. It is translated as CVSSGDRGRKYF.

This clone was seen only once. This rearrangement joins TRBV5-1 to TRBJ1-4; TRBD1 aligns across 7 bases. The J segment lost 1 base and the V segment lost 1 base, leaving 1 base of the junction unmatched. Germline loops: CDR1 SGHRS, CDR2 YFSETQ. The CDR3 spans 15 residues. The CDR3 loop is CASSLRTGTNEKLFF. The DNA of the CDR3 is TGCGCCAGCAGCTTGAGGACAGGAACTAATGAAAAACTGTTTTTT.

This chain joins TRBV3-1 (or the pseudogene TRBV3-2) and TRBJ1-1; D ambiguous. V lost 1 base to trimming and J lost 1 base, with 10 bases between them. CDR3 length: 15 amino acids. Germline CDR1 and CDR2: LGHDT and YNNKEL (reference sequence). CDR3 DNA sequence: TGTGCCAGCAGCCAAGGTAACTCCCCGAACACTGAAGCTTTCTTT. This codes for CASSQGNSPNTEAFF.

This sequence joins TRBV13 and TRBJ1-3; perhaps TRBD1 as D (6 bases). Trimming cost V 5 bases and J 4 bases, with 18 bases left between them. The CDR3 loop spans 16 amino acids. CDR1 and CDR2 (germline): PRHDT, FYEKMQ (reference sequence). The chain's CDR3 is CASSPSRTVDGNTIYF. CDR3 in DNA: TGTGCCAGCAGCCCCTCCCGGACAGTCGACGGAAACACCATATATTTT.

The chain recombines TRBV7-9 with TRBJ1-2; no firm D call. Germline V lookup: CDR1 SEHNR, CDR2 FQNEAQ (reference sequence). The V gene lost 4 bases and the J gene lost 7 bases, with 13 bases spanning the gap. The CDR3 covers 13 residues. DNA for the CDR3: TGTGCCAGCAGCTCAGCCTTGATCGGTGGCTACACCTTC. Protein: CASSSALIGGYTF.

CDR3 sequence: CASRPDRGPKPYSNQPQHF. DNA for the CDR3: TGTGCCAGCAGGCCGGACAGGGGGCCTAAACCTTATAGCAATCAGCCCCAGCATTTT. The V and J genes are TRBV6-4 and TRBJ1-5, with TRBD1 identical over 11 bases. The CDR3 has 19 amino acids. Germline-derived CDR1 and CDR2 are MRHNA and SNTAGT. V shed 6 bases, J shed 0 bases, and the junction held 13 bases outside the gene matches.

This chain joins TRBV7-9 and TRBJ1-2; D remains unclear. The CDR3 spans 15 residues. The germline V gene encodes CDR1 SEHNR and CDR2 FQNEAQ (reference sequence). Trimming removed 1 base from V and 1 base from J, with 10 bases in between. CDR3 DNA: TGTGCCAGCAGCTTAGGTGGCGGGTATAACTATGGCTACACCTTC. Protein: CASSLGGGYNYGYTF. The variable domain in full, completed from reference TRBV7-9 and TRBJ1-2, reads DTGVSQNPRHKITKRGQNVTFRCDPISEHNRLYWYRQTLGQGPEFLTYFQNEAQLEKSRLLSDRFSAERPKGSFSTLEIQRTEQGDSAMYLCASSLGGGYNYGYTFGSGTRLTVV.

The CDR3 DNA is TGTGCCAGCAGGGAGATTGGCTACACCTTC. Its protein product is CASREIGYTF. The chain joins TRBV2 to TRBJ1-2; no firm D call. The length of the CDR3 is 10 residues. From germline, CDR1 is SNHLY and CDR2 FYNNEI. V dropped 6 bases and J dropped 7 bases, with 6 bases sitting between them.

V gene TRBV19 combines with J gene TRBJ2-3, with D tentatively TRBD2 (5 bases). Trimming shortened V by 7 bases and J by 0 bases, and 14 bases separated the two germline ends. Germline V CDR1 and CDR2: LNHDA, SQIVND (reference sequence). The CDR3 consists of 15 residues. The CDR3 is CASKEGTVSTDTQYF. In DNA form, the CDR3 reads TGTGCCAGTAAAGAGGGAACGGTTAGCACAGATACGCAGTATTTT.

The chain joins TRBV19 to TRBJ2-7; 7 bases map to TRBD2. Losses at the gene ends were 8 bases for V and 1 base for J; bases not matched to a gene: 8. In germline, CDR1 is LNHDA, CDR2 SQIVND (reference sequence). This CDR3 is built from 14 residues. In DNA form, the CDR3 reads TGTGCCAGTGCCGTCGGGACTAATTCCTACGAGCAGTACTTC. It encodes CASAVGTNSYEQYF.

This clone occurred once. The chain joins TRBV7-6 to TRBJ2-1; D unclear. The CDR3 spans 16 residues. CDR1 is SGHVS and CDR2 is FNYEAQ in the germline V gene. Between the trimmed V and J ends, which lost 6 bases and 0 bases, there was a span of 15 bases. The CDR3 loop reads CASSQSSRSSYNEQFF. The CDR3 DNA reads TGTGCCAGCAGTCAAAGTAGCCGGAGCTCCTACAATGAGCAGTTCTTC. The full variable domain, its missing parts supplied by reference TRBV7-6 and TRBJ2-1, is GAGVSQSPRYKVTKRGQDVALRCDPISGHVSLYWYRQALGQGPEFLTYFNYEAQQDKSGLPNDRFSAERPEGSISTLTIQRTEQRDSAMYRCASSQSSRSSYNEQFFGPGTRLTVL.